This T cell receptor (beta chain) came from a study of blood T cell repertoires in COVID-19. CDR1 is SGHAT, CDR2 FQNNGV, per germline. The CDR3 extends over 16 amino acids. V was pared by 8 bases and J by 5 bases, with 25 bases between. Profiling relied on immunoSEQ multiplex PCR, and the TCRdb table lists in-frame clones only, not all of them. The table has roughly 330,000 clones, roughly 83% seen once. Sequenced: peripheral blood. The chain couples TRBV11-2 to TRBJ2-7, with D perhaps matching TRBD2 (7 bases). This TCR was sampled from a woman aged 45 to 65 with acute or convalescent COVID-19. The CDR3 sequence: CASSPGGGRERHEQYF. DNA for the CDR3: TGTGCCAGCTCCCCCGGAGGGGGGCGGGAGAGACACGAGCAGTACTTC.